This T cell receptor beta chain was identified during a study of T cell clonality in common variable immunodeficiency. The data were produced by immunoSEQ multiplex PCR, yet TCRdb's version contains in-frame clones alone and is incomplete. The data list about 39,000 clones, none observed once; less than 3% falls to the top ten. With regard to this clone: Read coverage stops 3 residues before the CDR3 terminus; the germline J gene supplies the remainder.

Germline V gene sequence: CDR1 KGHSH, CDR2 LQKENI. The CDR3 consists of 14 residues. This receptor was taken from a person aged 18 to 70 in good health. The V call is TRBV18, the J call TRBJ2-2; tentatively, D is TRBD2 (6 bases). The sequenced sample was peripheral blood mononuclear cells. The sequenced CDR3 bases are TGTGCCAGCTCACCCACGCCGGCGCGGGAAAAG. This sequence encodes CASSPTPAREK. The full CDR3 sequence reads CASSPTPAREKLFF. Complete variable domain (other parts from reference TRBV18 and TRBJ2-2): NAGVMQNPRHLVRRRGQEARLRCSPMKGHSHVYWYRQLPEEGLKFMVYLQKENIIDESGMPKERFSAEFPKEGPSILRIQQVVRGDSAAYFCASSPTPAREKLFFGEGSRLTVL.